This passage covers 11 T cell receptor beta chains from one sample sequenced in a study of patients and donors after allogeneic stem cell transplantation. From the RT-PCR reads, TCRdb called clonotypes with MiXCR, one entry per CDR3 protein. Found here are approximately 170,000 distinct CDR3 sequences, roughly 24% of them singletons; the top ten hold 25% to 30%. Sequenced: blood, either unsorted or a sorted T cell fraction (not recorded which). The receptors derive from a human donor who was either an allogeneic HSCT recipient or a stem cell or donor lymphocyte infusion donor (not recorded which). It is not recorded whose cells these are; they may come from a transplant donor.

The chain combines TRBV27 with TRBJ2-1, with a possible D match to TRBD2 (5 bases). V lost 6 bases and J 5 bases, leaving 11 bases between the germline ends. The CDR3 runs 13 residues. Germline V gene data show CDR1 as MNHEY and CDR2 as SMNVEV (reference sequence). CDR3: CASRLRGDNEQFF. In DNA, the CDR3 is TGTGCCAGCAGGCTCCGGGGTGACAATGAGCAGTTCTTC.

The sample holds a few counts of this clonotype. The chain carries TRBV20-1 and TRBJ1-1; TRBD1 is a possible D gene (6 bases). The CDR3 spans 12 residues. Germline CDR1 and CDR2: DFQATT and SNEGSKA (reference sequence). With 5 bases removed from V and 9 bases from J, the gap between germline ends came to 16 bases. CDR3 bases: TGCAGTGCTTTCTCACCAGGGGTTAAAGCTTTCTTT. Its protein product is CSAFSPGVKAFF.

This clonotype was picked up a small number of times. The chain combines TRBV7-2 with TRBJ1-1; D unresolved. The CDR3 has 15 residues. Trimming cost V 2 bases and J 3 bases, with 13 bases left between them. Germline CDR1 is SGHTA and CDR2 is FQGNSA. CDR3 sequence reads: CASSLIQVLDTEAFF. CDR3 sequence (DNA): TGTGCCAGCAGCTTAATACAAGTCTTGGACACTGAAGCTTTCTTT.

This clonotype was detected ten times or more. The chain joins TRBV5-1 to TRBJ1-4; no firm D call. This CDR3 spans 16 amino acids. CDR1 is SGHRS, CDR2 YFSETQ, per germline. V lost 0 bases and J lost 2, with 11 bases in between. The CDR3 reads CASSLVTGRTNEKLFF. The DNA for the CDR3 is TGCGCCAGCAGCTTGGTGACGGGAAGGACTAATGAAAAACTGTTTTTT.

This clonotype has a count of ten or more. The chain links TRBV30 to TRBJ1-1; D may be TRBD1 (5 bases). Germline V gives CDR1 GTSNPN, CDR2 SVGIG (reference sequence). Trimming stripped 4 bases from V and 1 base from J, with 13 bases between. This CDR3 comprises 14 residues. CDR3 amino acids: CAWTIGTGNTEAFF. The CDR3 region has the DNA TGTGCCTGGACTATCGGGACGGGGAACACTGAAGCTTTCTTT.

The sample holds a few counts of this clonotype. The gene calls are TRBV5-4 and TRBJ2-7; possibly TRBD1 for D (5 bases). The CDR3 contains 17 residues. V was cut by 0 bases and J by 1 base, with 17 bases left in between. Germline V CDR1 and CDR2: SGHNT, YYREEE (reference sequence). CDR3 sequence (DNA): TGTGCCAGCAGCTTGGCCCCAGGGAAATATACGTCCTACGAGCAGTACTTC. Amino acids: CASSLAPGKYTSYEQYF.

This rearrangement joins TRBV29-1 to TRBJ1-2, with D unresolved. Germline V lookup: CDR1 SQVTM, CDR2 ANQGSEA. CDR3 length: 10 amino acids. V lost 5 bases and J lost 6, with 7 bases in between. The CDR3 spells CSVSGNGYTF. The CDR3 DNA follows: TGCAGCGTTTCGGGTAATGGCTACACCTTC.

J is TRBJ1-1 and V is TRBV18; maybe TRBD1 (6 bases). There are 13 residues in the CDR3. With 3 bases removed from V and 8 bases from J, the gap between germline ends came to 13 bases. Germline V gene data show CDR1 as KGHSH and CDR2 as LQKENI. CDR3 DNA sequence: TGTGCCAGCTCACCTATCAGGACAGAAGAAGCTTTCTTT. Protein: CASSPIRTEEAFF.

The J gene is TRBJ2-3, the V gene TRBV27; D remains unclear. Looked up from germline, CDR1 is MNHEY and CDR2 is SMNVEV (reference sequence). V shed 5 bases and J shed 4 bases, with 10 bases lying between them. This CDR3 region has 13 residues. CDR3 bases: TGTGCCAGCAGTCTAATATACCCAGATACGCAGTATTTT. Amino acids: CASSLIYPDTQYF.

In DNA, the CDR3 is TGTGCCAGCAGCCCCCAAGGCTACTATGGCTACACCTTC. Translated, it gives CASSPQGYYGYTF. The gene calls are TRBV12-3 or TRBV12-4 and TRBJ1-2; unclear D gene. V was pared by 6 bases and J by 3 bases, with 11 bases between. This CDR3 is 13 amino acids long.

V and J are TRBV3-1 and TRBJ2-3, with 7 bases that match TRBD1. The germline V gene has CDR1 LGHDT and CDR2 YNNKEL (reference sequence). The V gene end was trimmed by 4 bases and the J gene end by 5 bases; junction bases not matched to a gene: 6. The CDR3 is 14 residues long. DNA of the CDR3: TGTGCCAGCAGCCCCAGGGCAGGGGGAGATACGCAGTATTTT. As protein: CASSPRAGGDTQYF.